This TCR beta chain emerged from a study of T cells in Graves' hyperthyroidism and ophthalmopathy. Trimming took 6 bases from V and 3 from J, leaving 12 bases between them. The CDR3 has 13 residues. The germline V gene has CDR1 SEHNR and CDR2 FQNEAQ (reference sequence). The table lists this clonotype with a few counts. From RNA transcripts, TCR beta CDR3 regions were amplified. In the first-round RT-PCR of the TCR CDR3, the HTBI primer set was used. TCRdb recomputed calls from the multiplex PCR reads with MiXCR, one row per CDR3 protein. The table shows roughly 350,000 distinct CDR3 sequences, with roughly 13% occurring only once.

What was sequenced was blood. This chain joins TRBV7-9 and TRBJ2-7; D gene ambiguous. The sequence derives from a woman between 40 and 50 years old with Graves' ophthalmopathy. CDR3 sequence reads: CASSHPDSYEQYF. CDR3 bases: TGTGCCAGCAGTCACCCGGATAGCTACGAGCAGTACTTC.